These 13 T cell receptor beta chains originate from one sample sequenced in a study of T-cell reconstitution after alpha-beta-depleted transplantation in children. Unique molecular identifiers were used to barcode this TCRbeta library. TCRdb passed the PCR reads through MiXCR, listing each CDR3 protein once. The sample consists of 550,000 to 600,000 distinct CDR3 sequences, roughly 23% of them appearing once. The material was PBMCs, mostly from graft donor cells, obtained 360 days after TCRalphabeta/CD19-depleted stem cell transplant. These receptors came from a boy less than two years old who had a stem cell transplant for acute myeloid leukemia, so the T cells may come from the graft donor.

CDR3 protein: CASSYPEKGLGSYEQYF. CDR3 DNA sequence: TGTGCCAGCAGTTATCCCGAAAAAGGATTGGGTTCCTACGAGCAGTACTTC. The chain combines TRBV6-2 or TRBV6-3 with TRBJ2-7; D not certain. The V end lost 3 bases, the J end lost 1 base, and 19 bases lay between the germline ends. Germline V CDR1 and CDR2: MNHEY, SVGEGT. The CDR3 is 17 amino acids.

This clonotype has at least ten counts. The J gene is TRBJ1-6, the V gene TRBV20-1; no reliable D call. Per germline, CDR1 DFQATT and CDR2 SNEGSKA (reference sequence). Trimming took 3 bases from V and 10 from J, leaving 10 bases between them. The CDR3 sequence is 12 residues long. The chain's CDR3 is CSARGGLSPLHF. CDR3 DNA sequence: TGCAGTGCTAGGGGTGGGCTGTCACCCCTCCACTTT.

This clonotype was found a few times. The chain couples TRBV5-1 to TRBJ2-5; possible D gene TRBD2, 5 bases. The V and J ends lost 4 bases and 2 bases respectively, with 12 bases between them. From germline, CDR1 is SGHRS and CDR2 YFSETQ. There are 14 residues in the CDR3. The CDR3 DNA sequence: TGCGCCAGCAGCACCCGACGGACTCAAGAGACCCAGTACTTC. Its protein is CASSTRRTQETQYF. Complete variable domain (other parts from reference TRBV5-1 and TRBJ2-5): KAGVTQTPRYLIKTRGQQVTLSCSPISGHRSVSWYQQTPGQGLQFLFEYFSETQRNKGNFPGRFSGRQFSNSRSEMNVSTLELGDSALYLCASSTRRTQETQYFGPGTRLLVL.

This clonotype was picked up many times. The chain couples TRBV5-1 to TRBJ2-1, with D maybe TRBD1 (5 bases). V gave up 5 bases and J gave up 3 bases, with 9 bases separating them. CDR3 length: 13 residues. Germline CDR1 SGHRS, CDR2 YFSETQ. CDR3 protein: CASSPDIYNEQFF. Written as DNA, the CDR3 is TGCGCCAGCAGTCCGGACATCTACAATGAGCAGTTCTTC.

This rearrangement joins TRBV29-1 to TRBJ2-3; D is unclear. The CDR3 runs 8 residues. V shed 3 bases and J shed 14 bases, with 6 bases lying between them. Germline lookup yields CDR1 SQVTM and CDR2 ANQGSEA. The CDR3: CSVDVGYF. For the CDR3, the DNA is TGCAGCGTTGACGTCGGGTATTTT.

V is TRBV7-6 and J is TRBJ1-1; maybe TRBD1 (6 bases). Germline-derived CDR1 and CDR2 are SGHVS and FNYEAQ. This CDR3 region has 16 residues. V was clipped by 5 bases and J by 1 base, with 17 bases between them. Written as DNA, the CDR3 is TGTGCCAGCAGCGGAGAGGGGGGCCGTAGGAACACTGAAGCTTTCTTT. Translation: CASSGEGGRRNTEAFF.

This clonotype was picked up many times. The genes are TRBV12-3 or TRBV12-4 and TRBJ1-2; possible D gene TRBD1, 6 bases. The CDR3 loop spans 15 amino acids. Trimming left V 7 bases short and J 0 bases short, with 15 bases between. CDR3 region: CASTTQGGPNYGYTF. The CDR3 coding sequence is TGTGCCAGCACCACCCAAGGGGGTCCTAACTATGGCTACACCTTC.

The chain joins TRBV20-1 to TRBJ2-5, with D uncertain. Germline V gives CDR1 DFQATT, CDR2 SNEGSKA (reference sequence). V lost 3 bases and J lost 0, with 20 bases in between. The CDR3 has 17 amino acids. Here the CDR3 reads CSASGVSSIVNQETQYF. The CDR3 DNA follows: TGCAGTGCTAGTGGGGTATCTTCGATAGTTAACCAAGAGACCCAGTACTTC.

There are many counts of this clonotype. The chain is built from TRBV4-3 and TRBJ2-7, with TRBD2 identical over 13 bases. The V segment lost 0 bases and the J segment 5 bases; nucleotides outside the gene matches: 7. Germline V gene lookup returns CDR1 LGHNA and CDR2 YSLEER. The CDR3 covers 17 residues. The CDR3 is CASSQDLRTSGGNEQYF. CDR3 nucleotides: TGCGCCAGCAGCCAAGACCTCCGGACTAGCGGGGGTAACGAGCAGTACTTC.

This clonotype was recorded at least ten times. This rearrangement joins TRBV2 to TRBJ2-5, with 10 nucleotides matching TRBD1. The junction had 5 bases not matched to a gene; V was cut back by 7 bases and J by 0 bases. This CDR3 is built from 15 residues. Germline CDR1 and CDR2: SNHLY and FYNNEI. Written as DNA, the CDR3 is TGTGCCAGCAATCTGGGACAGGGGTACCAAGAGACCCAGTACTTC. Protein sequence: CASNLGQGYQETQYF.

This chain connects TRBV27 to TRBJ2-2, with TRBD2 matching 7 bases. Looked up from germline, CDR1 is MNHEY and CDR2 is SMNVEV (reference sequence). The CDR3 has 13 residues. The V segment lost 6 bases and the J segment 7 bases; nucleotides outside the gene matches: 5. In DNA, the CDR3 is TGTGCCAGCAGGCAAGCGGGGATCGGGGAGCTGTTTTTT. Its translation is CASRQAGIGELFF.

This clonotype was detected ten times or more. This chain links TRBV28 with TRBJ2-2; TRBD2 aligns across 11 bases. Germline V lookup: CDR1 MDHEN, CDR2 SYDVKM. This CDR3 has 17 amino acids. The V and J ends lost 0 bases and 3 bases, in that order; junction bases with no gene match: 3. Written as DNA, the CDR3 is TGTGCCAGCAGTTTATGGGGACTAGCGGACTACACCGGGGAGCTGTTTTTT. Translated, it gives CASSLWGLADYTGELFF.

This clonotype was observed many times. The chain links TRBV7-2 to TRBJ2-7; 11 bases match TRBD1. The CDR3 has 13 amino acids. Germline lookup yields CDR1 SGHTA and CDR2 FQGNSA. The ends lost 5 bases at V and 6 bases at J; junction bases unmatched: 3. CDR3: CASSGQGAGEQYF. CDR3 DNA: TGTGCCAGCAGCGGACAGGGGGCCGGCGAGCAGTACTTC.